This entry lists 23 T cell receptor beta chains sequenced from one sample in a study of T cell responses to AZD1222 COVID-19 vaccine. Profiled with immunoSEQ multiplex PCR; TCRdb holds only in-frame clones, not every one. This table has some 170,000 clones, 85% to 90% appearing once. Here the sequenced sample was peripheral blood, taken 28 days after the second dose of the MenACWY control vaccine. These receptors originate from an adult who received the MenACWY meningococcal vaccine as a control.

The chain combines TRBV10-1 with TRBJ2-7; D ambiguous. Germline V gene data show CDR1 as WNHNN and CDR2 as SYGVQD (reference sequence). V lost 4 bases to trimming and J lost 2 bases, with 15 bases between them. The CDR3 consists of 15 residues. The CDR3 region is CASSGAEDFPYEQYF. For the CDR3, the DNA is TGCGCCAGCAGTGGGGCCGAGGATTTTCCCTACGAGCAGTACTTC.

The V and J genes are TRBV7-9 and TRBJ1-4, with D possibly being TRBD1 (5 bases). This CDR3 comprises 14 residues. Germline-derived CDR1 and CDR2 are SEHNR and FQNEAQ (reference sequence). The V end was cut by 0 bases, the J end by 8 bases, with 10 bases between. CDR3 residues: CASSLARRGEKLFF. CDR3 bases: TGTGCCAGCAGCTTAGCTAGGAGGGGAGAAAAACTGTTTTTT.

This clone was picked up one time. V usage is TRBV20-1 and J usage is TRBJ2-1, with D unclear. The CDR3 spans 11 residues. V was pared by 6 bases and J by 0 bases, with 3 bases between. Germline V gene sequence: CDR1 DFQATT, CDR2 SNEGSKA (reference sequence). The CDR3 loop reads CSAGSYNEQFF. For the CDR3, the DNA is TGCAGTGCGGGCTCCTACAATGAGCAGTTCTTC.

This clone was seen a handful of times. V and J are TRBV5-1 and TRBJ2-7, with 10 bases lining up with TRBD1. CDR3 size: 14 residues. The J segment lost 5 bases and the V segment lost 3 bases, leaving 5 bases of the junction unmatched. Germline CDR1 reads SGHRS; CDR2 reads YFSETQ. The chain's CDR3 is CASSWEGQGNEQYF. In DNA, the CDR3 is TGCGCCAGCAGCTGGGAGGGACAGGGGAACGAGCAGTACTTC.

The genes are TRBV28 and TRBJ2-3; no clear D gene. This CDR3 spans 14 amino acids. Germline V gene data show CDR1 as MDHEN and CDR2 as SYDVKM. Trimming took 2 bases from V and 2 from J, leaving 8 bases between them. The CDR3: CASSLGKVTDTQYF. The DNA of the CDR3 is TGTGCCAGCAGTTTAGGGAAGGTCACAGATACGCAGTATTTT. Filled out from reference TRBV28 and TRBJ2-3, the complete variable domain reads DVKVTQSSRYLVKRTGEKVFLECVQDMDHENMFWYRQDPGLGLRLIYFSYDVKMKEKGDIPEGYSVSREKKERFSLILESASTNQTSMYLCASSLGKVTDTQYFGPGTRLTVL.

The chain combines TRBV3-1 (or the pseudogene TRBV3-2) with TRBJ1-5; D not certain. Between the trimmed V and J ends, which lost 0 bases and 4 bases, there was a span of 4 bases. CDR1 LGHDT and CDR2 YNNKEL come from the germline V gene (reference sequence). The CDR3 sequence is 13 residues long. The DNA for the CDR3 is TGTGCCAGCAGCCAAGATCCTAATCAGCCCCAGCATTTT. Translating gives CASSQDPNQPQHF.

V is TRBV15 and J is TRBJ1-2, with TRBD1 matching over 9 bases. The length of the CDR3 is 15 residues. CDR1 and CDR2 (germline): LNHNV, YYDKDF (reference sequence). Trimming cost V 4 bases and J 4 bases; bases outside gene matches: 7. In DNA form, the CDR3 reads TGTGCCACCAGCAAGGCGGGACAGGGAATCTATGGCTACACCTTC. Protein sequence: CATSKAGQGIYGYTF.

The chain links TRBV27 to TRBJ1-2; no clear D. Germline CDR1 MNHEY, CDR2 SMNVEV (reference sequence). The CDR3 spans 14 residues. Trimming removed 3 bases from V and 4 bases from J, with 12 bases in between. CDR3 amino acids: CASSFRIIGYGYTF. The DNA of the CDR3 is TGTGCCAGCAGTTTCAGGATCATCGGCTATGGCTACACCTTC.

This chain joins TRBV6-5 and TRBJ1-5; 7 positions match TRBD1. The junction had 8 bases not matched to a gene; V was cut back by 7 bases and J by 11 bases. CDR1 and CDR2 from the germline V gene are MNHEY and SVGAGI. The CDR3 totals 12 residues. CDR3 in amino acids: CASNRQGKAQHF. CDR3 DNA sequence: TGTGCCAGCAACCGACAGGGAAAAGCCCAGCATTTT.

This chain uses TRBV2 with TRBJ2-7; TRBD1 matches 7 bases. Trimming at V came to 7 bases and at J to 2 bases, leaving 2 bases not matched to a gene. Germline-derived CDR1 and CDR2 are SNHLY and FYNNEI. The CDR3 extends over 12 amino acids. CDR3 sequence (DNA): TGTGCCAGCACTGGACAGGCCTACGAGCAGTACTTC. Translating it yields CASTGQAYEQYF.

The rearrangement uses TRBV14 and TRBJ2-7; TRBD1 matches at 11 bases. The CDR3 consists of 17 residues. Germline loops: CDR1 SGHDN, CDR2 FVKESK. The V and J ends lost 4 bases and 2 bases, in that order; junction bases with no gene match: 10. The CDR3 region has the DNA TGTGCCAGCAGCCTCTCACCATGGGACAGGGGGGCCTACGAGCAGTACTTC. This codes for CASSLSPWDRGAYEQYF.

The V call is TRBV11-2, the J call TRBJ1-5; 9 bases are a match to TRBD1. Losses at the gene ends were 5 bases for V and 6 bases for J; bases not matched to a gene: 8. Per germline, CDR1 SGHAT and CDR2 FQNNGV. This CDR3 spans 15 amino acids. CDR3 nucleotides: TGTGCCAGCAGCACCGGGACAGGGTTCGGTCAGCCCCAGCATTTT. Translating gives CASSTGTGFGQPQHF.

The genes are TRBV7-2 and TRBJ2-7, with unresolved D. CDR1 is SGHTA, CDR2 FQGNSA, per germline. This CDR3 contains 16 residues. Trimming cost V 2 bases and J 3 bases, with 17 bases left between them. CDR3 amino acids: CASSLLQEPLFYEQYF. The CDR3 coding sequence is TGTGCCAGCAGCTTATTGCAGGAGCCCCTTTTCTACGAGCAGTACTTC.

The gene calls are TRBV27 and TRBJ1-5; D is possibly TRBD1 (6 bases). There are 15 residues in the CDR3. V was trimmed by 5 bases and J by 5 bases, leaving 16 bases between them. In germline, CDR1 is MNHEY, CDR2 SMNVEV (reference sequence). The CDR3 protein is CASSPFDRRHQPQHF. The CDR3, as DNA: TGTGCCAGCAGTCCCTTCGACAGGCGGCATCAGCCCCAGCATTTT.

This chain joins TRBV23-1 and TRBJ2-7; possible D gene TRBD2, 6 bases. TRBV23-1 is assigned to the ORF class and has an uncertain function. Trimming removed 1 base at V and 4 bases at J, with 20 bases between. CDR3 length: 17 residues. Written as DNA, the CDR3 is TGCGCCAGCAGTCAATTAGGTGGGGGGACTTTAAATTACGAGCAGTACTTC. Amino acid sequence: CASSQLGGGTLNYEQYF.

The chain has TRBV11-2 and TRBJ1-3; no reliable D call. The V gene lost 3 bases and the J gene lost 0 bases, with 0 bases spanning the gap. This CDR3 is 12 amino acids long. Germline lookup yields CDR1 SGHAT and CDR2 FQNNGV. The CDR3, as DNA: TGTGCCAGCAGCTTCTCTGGAAACACCATATATTTT. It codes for CASSFSGNTIYF.

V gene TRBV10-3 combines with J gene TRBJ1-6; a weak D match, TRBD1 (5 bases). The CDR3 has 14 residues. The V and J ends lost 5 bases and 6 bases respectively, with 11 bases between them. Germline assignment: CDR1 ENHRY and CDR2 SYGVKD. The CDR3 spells CAISSGTVNSPLHF. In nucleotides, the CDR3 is TGTGCCATCAGTTCCGGGACGGTTAATTCACCCCTCCACTTT.

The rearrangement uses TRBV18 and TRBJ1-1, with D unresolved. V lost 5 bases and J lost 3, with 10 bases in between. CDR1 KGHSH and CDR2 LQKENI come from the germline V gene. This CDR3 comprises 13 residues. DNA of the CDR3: TGTGCCAGCTCATCCGACCAATACACTGAAGCTTTCTTT. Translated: CASSSDQYTEAFF.

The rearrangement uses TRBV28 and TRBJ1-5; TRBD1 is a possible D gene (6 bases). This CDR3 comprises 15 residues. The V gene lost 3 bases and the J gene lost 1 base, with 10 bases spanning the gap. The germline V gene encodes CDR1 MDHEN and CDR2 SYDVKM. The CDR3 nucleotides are TGTGCCAGCAGTTTCCCACAGGGAAGCAATCAGCCCCAGCATTTT. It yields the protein CASSFPQGSNQPQHF.

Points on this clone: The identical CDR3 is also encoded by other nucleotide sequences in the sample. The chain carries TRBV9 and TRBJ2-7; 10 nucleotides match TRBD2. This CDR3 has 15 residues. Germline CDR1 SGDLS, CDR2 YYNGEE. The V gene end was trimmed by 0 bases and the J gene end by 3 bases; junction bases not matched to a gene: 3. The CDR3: CASSVGRTSGYEQYF. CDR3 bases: TGTGCCAGCAGCGTAGGTAGGACTAGCGGCTACGAGCAGTACTTC.

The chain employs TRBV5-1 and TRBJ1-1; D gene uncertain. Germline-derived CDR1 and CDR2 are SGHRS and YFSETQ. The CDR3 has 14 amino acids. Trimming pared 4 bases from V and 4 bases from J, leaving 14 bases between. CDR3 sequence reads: CASSNGLYGTEAFF. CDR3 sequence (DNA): TGCGCCAGCAGCAACGGGCTTTACGGCACTGAAGCTTTCTTT.

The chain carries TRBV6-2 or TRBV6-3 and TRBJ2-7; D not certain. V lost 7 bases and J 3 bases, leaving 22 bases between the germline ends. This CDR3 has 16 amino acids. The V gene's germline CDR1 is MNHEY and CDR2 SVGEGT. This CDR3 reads CASNPDAGLGIYEQYF. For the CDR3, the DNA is TGTGCCAGCAACCCGGACGCCGGATTGGGTATCTACGAGCAGTACTTC.

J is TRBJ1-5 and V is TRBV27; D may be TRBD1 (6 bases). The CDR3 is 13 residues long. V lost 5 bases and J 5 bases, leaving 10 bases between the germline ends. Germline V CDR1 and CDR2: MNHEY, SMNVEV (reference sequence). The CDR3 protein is CASSPDRDQPQHF. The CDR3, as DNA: TGTGCCAGCAGTCCGGACAGAGATCAGCCCCAGCATTTT.